The clone carrying this TCR beta chain has more than one count but fewer than ten. A single record per CDR3 protein comes from TCRdb applying MiXCR to the RT-PCR reads. The sample consists of about 700,000 distinct CDR3 sequences, 11% to 15% of them appearing once. J gave up 2 bases and V 1 base, and 8 bases lay outside the gene matches. Germline CDR1 is DFQATT and CDR2 is SNEGSKA (reference sequence). This CDR3 spans 15 amino acids. This sequence joins TRBV20-1 and TRBJ2-7, with 7 nucleotides matching TRBD1. Sequencing used memory CD4+ T cells from blood. The clonotype originates from a female donor in good health, serving as a healthy control. Here the CDR3 DNA reads TGCAGTGCTAGAGGAACAGGGGACACCGCCTACGAGCAGTACTTC. Its protein product is CSARGTGDTAYEQYF.